Sequencing of this T cell receptor (beta chain) was carried out in a study of T cells after yellow fever vaccination (dated by TCRdb to between 2017 and 2020). Some background on the complete study: The SMART-Seq v4 Ultra Low Input RNA kit was used to prepare libraries from fractions with low cell numbers. To follow T-cell clones before and after both primary and booster YFV17D yellow fever vaccination, bulk TCR alpha and beta repertoires underwent longitudinal sequencing. Blood was drawn at multiple timepoints before and after primary and secondary immunization, with bulk PBMC replicates and cell subsets isolated. Two healthy male donors made up the cohort, one aged 18 to 30 years and the other aged 30 to 40 years.

The full study reports these points: Compared with the primary T-cell response, the secondary T-cell response was weaker but faster, peaking on day 5 rather than day 15. Because the study included only a couple of donors, the extent to which the findings can be generalized is limited. Most clones expanded after primary vaccination were re-detected after the booster (around 96% of CD4 and approximately 88% of CD8), suggesting broad memory maintenance. FACS-sorted repertoires could contain abundant contaminating clonotypes from the bulk population, so computational filtering was required. A small fraction of clonotypes appeared in both the CD4 and CD8 compartments, likely as a result of convergent recombination.

This clonotype was picked up many times. There is no known antigen for this receptor. No per-base quality is available; no much larger clone lies one base away. The cysteine opens and the phenylalanine closes a CDR3 of 18 amino acids. The only DNA kept is the CDR3, 54 bases in frame from the first base. After removal of 1 base from V and 2 bases from J, the junction retains 7 bases not matched to a gene. CDR1 and CDR2, looked up from the germline V gene (reference sequence), are LGHDT and YNNKEL. Instrument on record: Illumina NovaSeq 6000. TCR cDNA was made using 5'RACE template switching, a step that added a universal primer site and unique molecular identifiers. Priming of cDNA synthesis was performed from both the TCR alpha and TCR beta constant segments. Two PCR steps were used to amplify libraries, with sample barcodes and sequencing adapters being added in the second step. Libraries were sequenced on Illumina HiSeq 2500 (2x100 bp) or NovaSeq (2x150 bp). For the original study's pipeline: MIGEC handled demultiplexing of reads and collapsing into UMI consensus sequences, while MiXCR performed V(D)J alignment. Clonotypes responding to the vaccine were identified with edgeR on replicate PBMC samples, with the criteria of FDR below 0.01 and a log2 fold change above 5 up to day 15. Each bulk clonotype received a CD4 or CD8 identity based on whether the sequenced CD4 or CD8 repertoire contained that clonotype at higher abundance. TCRdb reprocessing: public reads trimmed at Q25 with fastp, clones called with MiXCR, in-frame beta chains kept. Identical CDR3 proteins give one entry, which carries the most common genes and DNA. It is TCRdb's table, rather than the study itself, that gives the V and J calls and clone size. The sample table holds 300,000 to 400,000 distinct CDR3 sequences, of which approximately 13% were seen once. The leading ten clones occupy about 3% of the sample.

This specimen's treatment or condition label, per the study, means: live attenuated yellow fever vaccine strain. A standard Ficoll-Paque protocol was used to isolate PBMCs from peripheral blood. Dynabeads CD4 and CD8 positive selection kits were used to isolate the CD4 and CD8 T-cell fractions. RNA was extracted with TriZol from bulk PBMCs, CD4 and CD8 fractions, and dextramer-positive and dextramer-negative fractions. Here the chain combines TRBV3-1 and TRBJ2-1, with 11 bases matching TRBD2. The TCR was taken from a young man who received the YFV17D yellow fever vaccine. This material consisted of CD4+ T cells sorted from PBMCs, taken 15 days after the yellow fever booster vaccination. CDR3 loop: CASSQALSGGAAYNEQFF. The sequenced DNA is TGTGCCAGCAGCCAAGCACTTAGCGGGGGGGCCGCCTACAATGAGCAGTTCTTC.